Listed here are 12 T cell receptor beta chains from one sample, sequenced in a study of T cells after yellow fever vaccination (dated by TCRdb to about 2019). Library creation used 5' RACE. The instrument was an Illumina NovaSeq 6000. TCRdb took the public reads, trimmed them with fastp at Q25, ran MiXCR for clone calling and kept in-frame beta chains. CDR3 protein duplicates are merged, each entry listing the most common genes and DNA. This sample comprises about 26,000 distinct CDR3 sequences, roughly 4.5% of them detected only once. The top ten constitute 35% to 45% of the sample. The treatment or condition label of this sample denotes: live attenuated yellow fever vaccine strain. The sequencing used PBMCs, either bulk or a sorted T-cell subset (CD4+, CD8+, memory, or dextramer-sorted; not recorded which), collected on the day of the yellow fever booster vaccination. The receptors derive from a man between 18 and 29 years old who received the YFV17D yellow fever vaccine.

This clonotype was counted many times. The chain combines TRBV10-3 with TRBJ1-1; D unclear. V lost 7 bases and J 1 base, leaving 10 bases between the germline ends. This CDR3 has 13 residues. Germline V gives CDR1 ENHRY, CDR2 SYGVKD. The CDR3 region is CAINEGWNTEAFF. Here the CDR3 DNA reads TGTGCCATCAACGAGGGATGGAACACTGAAGCTTTCTTT.

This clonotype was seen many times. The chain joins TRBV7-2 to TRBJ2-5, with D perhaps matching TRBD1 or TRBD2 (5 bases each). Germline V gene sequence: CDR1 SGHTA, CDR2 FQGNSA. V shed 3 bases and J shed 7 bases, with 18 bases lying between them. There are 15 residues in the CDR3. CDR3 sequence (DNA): TGTGCCAGCAGCTTTATTTGGGGGAATGACGGGACCCAGTACTTC. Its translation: CASSFIWGNDGTQYF.

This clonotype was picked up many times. DNA for the CDR3: TGTGCCAGCAGCTCGTACGGACAGGGACATGAAAAACTGTTTTTT. This sequence encodes CASSSYGQGHEKLFF. The rearrangement uses TRBV7-9 and TRBJ1-4; TRBD1 agrees at 8 bases. J lost 6 bases, V lost 4 bases, and 7 bases had no gene match. From germline, CDR1 is SEHNR and CDR2 FQNEAQ (reference sequence). This CDR3 has 15 residues.

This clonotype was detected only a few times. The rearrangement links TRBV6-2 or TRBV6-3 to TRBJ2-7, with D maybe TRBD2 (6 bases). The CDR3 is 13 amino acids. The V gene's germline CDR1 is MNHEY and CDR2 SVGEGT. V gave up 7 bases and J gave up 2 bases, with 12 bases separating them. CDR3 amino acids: CASKGGNTYEQYF. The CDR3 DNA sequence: TGTGCCAGCAAGGGCGGGAATACCTACGAGCAGTACTTC.

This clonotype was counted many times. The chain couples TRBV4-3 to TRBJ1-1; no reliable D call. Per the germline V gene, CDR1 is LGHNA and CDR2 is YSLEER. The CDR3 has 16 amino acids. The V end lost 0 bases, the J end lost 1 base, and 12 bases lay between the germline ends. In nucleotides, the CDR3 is TGCGCCAGCAGCCAAGATTTGCCCATCCAGAACACTGAAGCTTTCTTT. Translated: CASSQDLPIQNTEAFF.

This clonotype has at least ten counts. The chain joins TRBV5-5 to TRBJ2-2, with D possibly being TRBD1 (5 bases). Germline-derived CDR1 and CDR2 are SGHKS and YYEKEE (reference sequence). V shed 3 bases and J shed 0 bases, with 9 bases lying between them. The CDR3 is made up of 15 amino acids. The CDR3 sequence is CASSSRESNTGELFF. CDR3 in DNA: TGTGCCAGCAGCTCCAGGGAATCGAACACCGGGGAGCTGTTTTTT.

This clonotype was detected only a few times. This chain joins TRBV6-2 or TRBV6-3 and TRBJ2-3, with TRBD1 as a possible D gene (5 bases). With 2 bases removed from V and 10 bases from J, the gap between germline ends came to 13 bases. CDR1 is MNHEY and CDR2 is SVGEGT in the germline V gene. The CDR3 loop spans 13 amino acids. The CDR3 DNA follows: TGTGCCAGCAGTTACAGAAAAAGGGGTTCGCAGTATTTT. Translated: CASSYRKRGSQYF.

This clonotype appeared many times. CDR3 region: CASRPLSGGGYNEQFF. The CDR3 DNA is TGTGCCAGCAGACCCCTCAGCGGGGGCGGCTACAATGAGCAGTTCTTC. The chain is built from TRBV7-2 and TRBJ2-1, with 8 bases that match TRBD2. Per germline, CDR1 SGHTA and CDR2 FQGNSA. The CDR3 loop spans 16 amino acids. V shed 6 bases, J shed 3 bases, and the junction held 10 bases outside the gene matches. Complete variable domain (other parts from reference TRBV7-2 and TRBJ2-1): GAGVSQSPSNKVTEKGKDVELRCDPISGHTALYWYRQSLGQGLEFLIYFQGNSAPDKSGLPSDRFSAERTGGSVSTLTIQRTQQEDSAVYLCASRPLSGGGYNEQFFGPGTRLTVL.

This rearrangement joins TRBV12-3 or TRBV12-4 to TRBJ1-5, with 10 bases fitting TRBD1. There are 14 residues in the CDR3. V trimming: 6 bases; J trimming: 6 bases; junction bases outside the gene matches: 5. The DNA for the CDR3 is TGTGCCAGCAGAGGACAGGGGGATAGTCAGCCCCAGCATTTT. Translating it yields CASRGQGDSQPQHF.

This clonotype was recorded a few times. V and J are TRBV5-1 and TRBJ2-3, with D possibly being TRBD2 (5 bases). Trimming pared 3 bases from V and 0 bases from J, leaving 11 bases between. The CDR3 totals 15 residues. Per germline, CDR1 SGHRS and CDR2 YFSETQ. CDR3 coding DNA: TGCGCCAGCAGCTGGAGCGGATCTAGCACAGATACGCAGTATTTT. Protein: CASSWSGSSTDTQYF.

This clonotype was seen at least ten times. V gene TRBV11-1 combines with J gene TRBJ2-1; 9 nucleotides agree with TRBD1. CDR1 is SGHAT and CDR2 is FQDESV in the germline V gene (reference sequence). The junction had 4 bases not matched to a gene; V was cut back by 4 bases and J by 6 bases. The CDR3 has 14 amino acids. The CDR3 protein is CASSWGQGGNEQFF. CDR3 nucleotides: TGTGCCAGCAGCTGGGGACAGGGTGGCAATGAGCAGTTCTTC. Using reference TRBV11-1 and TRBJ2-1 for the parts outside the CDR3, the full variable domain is EAEVAQSPRYKITEKSQAVAFWCDPISGHATLYWYRQILGQGPELLVQFQDESVVDDSQLPKDRFSAERLKGVDSTLKIQPAELGDSAMYLCASSWGQGGNEQFFGPGTRLTVL.

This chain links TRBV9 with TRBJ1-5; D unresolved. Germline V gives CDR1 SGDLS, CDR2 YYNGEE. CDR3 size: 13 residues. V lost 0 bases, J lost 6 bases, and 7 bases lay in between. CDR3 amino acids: CASSVDYTQPQHF. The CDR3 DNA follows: TGTGCCAGCAGCGTAGATTATACTCAGCCCCAGCATTTT.